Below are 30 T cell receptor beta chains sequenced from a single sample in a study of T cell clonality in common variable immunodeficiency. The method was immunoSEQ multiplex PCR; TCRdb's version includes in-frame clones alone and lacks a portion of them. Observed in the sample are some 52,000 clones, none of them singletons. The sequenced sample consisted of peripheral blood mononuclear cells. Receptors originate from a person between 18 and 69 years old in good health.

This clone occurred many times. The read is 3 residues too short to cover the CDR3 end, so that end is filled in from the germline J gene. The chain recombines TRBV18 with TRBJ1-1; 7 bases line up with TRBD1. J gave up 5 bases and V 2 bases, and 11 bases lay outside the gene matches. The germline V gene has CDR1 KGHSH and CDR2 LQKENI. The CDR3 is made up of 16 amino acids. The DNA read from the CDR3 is TGTGCCAGCTCACCAACAGGGGAGATATCGGGGACTGAA. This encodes CASSPTGEISGTE. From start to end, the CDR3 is CASSPTGEISGTEAFF.

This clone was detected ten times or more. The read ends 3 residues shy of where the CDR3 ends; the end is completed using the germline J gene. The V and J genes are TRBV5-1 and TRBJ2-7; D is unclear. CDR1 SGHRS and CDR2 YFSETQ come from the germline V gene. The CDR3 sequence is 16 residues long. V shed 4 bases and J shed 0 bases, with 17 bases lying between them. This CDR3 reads CASSPQVRQSSYEQYF. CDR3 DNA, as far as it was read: TGCGCCAGCAGCCCCCAGGTCCGGCAGAGCTCCTACGAG.

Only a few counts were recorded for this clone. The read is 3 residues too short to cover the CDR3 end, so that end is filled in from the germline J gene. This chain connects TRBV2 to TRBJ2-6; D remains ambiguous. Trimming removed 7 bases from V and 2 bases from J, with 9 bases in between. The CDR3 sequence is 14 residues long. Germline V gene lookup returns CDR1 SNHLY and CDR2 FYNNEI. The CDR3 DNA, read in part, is TGTGCCAGCACTATCCTGACTGGGGCCAACGTC. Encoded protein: CASTILTGANV. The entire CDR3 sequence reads CASTILTGANVLTF.

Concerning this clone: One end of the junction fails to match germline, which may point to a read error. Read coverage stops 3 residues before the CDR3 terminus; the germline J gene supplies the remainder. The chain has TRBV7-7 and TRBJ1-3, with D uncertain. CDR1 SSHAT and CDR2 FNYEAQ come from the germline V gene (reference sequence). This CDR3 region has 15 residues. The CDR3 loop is CASSLSNSPGNAIYF. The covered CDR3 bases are TGTGCTAGCAGCTTAAGTAACAGCCCTGGAAACGCC.

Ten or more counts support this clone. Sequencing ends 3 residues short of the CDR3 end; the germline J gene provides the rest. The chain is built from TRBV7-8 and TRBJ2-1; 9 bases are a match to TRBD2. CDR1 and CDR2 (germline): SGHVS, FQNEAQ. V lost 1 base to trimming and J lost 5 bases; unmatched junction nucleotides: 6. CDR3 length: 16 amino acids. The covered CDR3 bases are TGTGCCAGCAGCTTAGGCCTAGCGGGAACTAACAATGAG. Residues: CASSLGLAGTNNE. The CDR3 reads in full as CASSLGLAGTNNEQFF. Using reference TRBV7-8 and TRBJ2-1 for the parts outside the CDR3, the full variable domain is GAGVSQSPRYKVAKRGQDVALRCDPISGHVSLFWYQQALGQGPEFLTYFQNEAQLDKSGLPSDRFFAERPEGSVSTLKIQRTQQEDSAVYLCASSLGLAGTNNEQFFGPGTRLTVL.

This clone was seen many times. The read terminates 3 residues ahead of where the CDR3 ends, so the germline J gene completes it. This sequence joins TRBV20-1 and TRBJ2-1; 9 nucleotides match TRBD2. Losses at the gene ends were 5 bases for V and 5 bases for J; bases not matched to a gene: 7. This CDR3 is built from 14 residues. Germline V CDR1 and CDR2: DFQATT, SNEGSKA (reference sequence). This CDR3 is CSAPGGRADNEQFF. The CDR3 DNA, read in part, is TGCAGTGCTCCAGGCGGGAGGGCCGACAATGAG.

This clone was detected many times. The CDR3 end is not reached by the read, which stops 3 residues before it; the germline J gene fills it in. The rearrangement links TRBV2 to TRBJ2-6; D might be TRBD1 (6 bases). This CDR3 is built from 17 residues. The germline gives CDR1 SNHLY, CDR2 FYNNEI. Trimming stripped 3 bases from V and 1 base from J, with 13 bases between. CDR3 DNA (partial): TGTGCCAGCAGTGAGGCAGGGGATGTTTCTGGGGCCAACGTC. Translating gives CASSEAGDVSGANV. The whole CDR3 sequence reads CASSEAGDVSGANVLTF.

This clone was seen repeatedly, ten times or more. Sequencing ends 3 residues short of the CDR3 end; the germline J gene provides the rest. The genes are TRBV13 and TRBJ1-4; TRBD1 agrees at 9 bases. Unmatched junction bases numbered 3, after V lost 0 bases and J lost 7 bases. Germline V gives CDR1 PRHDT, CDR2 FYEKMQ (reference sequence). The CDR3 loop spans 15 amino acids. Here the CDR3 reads CASSLGRQGGEKLFF. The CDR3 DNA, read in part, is TGTGCCAGCAGCTTAGGGAGACAGGGGGGTGAAAAA.

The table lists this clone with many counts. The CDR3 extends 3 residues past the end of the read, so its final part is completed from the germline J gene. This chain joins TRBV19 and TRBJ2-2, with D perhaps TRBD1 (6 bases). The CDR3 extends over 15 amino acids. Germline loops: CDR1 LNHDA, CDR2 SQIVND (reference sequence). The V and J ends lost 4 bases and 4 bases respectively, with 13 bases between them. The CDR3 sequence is CASSTGTRGTGELFF. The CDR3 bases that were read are TGTGCCAGTAGTACGGGGACACGGGGCACCGGGGAG.

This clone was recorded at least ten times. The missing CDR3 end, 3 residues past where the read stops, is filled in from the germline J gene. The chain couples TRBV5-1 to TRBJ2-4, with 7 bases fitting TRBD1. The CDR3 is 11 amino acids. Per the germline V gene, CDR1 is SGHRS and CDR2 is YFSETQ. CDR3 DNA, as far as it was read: TGCGCCAGCAGGTCTGAGGGGGCT. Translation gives CASRSEGA. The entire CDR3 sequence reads CASRSEGAQYF.

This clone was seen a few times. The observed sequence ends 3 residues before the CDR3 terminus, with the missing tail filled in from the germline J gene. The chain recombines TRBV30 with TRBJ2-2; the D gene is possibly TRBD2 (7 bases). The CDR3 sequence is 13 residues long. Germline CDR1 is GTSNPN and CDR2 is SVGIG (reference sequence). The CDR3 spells CACDTGTNSPLFF. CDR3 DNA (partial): TGTGCCTGTGACACAGGGACTAATTCACCG.

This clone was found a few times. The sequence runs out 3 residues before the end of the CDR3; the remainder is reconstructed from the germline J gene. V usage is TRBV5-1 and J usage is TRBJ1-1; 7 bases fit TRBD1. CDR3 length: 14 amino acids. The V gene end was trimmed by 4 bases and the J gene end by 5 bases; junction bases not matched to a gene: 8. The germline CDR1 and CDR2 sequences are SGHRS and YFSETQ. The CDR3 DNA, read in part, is TGCGCCAGCAGCGCCGGACAGGTTGGGACTGAA. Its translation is CASSAGQVGTE. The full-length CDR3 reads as CASSAGQVGTEAFF.

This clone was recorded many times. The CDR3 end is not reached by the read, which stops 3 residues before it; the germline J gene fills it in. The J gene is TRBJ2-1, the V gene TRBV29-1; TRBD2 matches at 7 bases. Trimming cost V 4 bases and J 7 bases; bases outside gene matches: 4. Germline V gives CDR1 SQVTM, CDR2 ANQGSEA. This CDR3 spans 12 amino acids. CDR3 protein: CSVARGGNEQFF. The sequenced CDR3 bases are TGCAGCGTTGCGCGGGGAGGGAATGAG.

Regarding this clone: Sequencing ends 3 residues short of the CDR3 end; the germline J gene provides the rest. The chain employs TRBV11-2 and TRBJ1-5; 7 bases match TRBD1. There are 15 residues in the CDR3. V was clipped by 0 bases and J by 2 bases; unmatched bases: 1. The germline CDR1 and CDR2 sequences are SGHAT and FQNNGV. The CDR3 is CASSLDDRGNQPQHF. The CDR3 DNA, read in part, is TGTGCCAGCAGCTTAGACGACAGGGGCAATCAGCCC.

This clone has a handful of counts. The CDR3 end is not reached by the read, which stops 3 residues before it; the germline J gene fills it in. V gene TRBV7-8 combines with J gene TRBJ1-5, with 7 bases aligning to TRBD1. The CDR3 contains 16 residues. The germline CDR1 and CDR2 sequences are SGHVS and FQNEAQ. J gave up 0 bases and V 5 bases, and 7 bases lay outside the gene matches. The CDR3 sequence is CASSQDRLYSNQPQHF. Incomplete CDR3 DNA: TGTGCCAGCAGCCAGGACAGGCTGTATAGCAATCAGCCC.

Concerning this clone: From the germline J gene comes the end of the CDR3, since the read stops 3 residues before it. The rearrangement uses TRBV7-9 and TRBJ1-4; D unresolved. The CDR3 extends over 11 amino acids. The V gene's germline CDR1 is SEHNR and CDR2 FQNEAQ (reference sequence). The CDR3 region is CAGQINEKLFF. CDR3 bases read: TGTGCTGGCCAGATAAATGAAAAA.

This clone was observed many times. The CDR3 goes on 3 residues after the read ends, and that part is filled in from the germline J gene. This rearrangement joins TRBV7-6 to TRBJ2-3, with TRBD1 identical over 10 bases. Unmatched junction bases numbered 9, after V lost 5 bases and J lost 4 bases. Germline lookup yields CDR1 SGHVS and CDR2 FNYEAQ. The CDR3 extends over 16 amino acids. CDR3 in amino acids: CASSPNRDRGPDTQYF. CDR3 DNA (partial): TGTGCCAGCAGCCCCAATAGGGACAGGGGCCCAGATACG. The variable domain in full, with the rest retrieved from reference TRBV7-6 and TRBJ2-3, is GAGVSQSPRYKVTKRGQDVALRCDPISGHVSLYWYRQALGQGPEFLTYFNYEAQQDKSGLPNDRFSAERPEGSISTLTIQRTEQRDSAMYRCASSPNRDRGPDTQYFGPGTRLTVL.

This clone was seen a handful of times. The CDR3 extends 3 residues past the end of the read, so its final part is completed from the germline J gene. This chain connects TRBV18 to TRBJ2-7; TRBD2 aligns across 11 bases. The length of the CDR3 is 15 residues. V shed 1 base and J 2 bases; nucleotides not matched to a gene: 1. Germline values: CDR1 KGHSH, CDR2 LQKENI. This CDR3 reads CASSPRLAGTYEQYF. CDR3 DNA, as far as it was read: TGTGCCAGCTCACCACGACTAGCGGGAACCTACGAG.

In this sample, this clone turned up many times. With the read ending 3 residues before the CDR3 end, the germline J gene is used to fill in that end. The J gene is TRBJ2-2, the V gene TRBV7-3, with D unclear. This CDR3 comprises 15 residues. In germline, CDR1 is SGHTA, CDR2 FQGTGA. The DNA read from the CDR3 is TGTGCCAGCAGCTGGCCGATTGCAACTAATGAAAAG. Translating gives CASSWPIATNEK. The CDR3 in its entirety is CASSWPIATNEKLFF.

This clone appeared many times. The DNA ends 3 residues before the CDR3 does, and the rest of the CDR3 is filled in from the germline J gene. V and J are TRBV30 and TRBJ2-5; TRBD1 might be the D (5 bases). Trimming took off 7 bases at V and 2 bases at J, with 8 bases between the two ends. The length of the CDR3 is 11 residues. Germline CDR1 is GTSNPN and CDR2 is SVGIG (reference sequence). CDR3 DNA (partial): TGTGCCTTGACAGTTCAAGAGACC. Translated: CALTVQET. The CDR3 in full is CALTVQETQYF.

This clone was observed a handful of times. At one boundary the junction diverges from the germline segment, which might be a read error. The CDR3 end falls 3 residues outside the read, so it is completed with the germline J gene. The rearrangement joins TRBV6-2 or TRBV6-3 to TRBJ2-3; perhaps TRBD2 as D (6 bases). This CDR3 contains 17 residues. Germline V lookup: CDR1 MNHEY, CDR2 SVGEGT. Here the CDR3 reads CVSSYDWRASKQETQYF. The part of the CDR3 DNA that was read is TGTGTCAGCAGTTACGATTGGAGGGCCTCGAAACAAGAGACG.

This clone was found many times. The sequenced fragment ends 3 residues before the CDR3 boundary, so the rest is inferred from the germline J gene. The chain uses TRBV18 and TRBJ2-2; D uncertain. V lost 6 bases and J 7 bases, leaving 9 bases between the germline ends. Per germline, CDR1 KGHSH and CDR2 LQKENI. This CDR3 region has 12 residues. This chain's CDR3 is CASSVADGELFF. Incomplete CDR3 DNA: TGTGCCAGCTCTGTAGCAGACGGGGAG.

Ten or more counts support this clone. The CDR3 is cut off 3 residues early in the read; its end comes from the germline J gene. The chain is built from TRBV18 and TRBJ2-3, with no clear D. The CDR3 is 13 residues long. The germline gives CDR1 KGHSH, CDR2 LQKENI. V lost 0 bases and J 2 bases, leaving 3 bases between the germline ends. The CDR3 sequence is CASSPPSTDTQYF. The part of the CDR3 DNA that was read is TGTGCCAGCTCACCACCCTCCACAGATACG. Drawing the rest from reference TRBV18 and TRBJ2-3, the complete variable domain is NAGVMQNPRHLVRRRGQEARLRCSPMKGHSHVYWYRQLPEEGLKFMVYLQKENIIDESGMPKERFSAEFPKEGPSILRIQQVVRGDSAAYFCASSPPSTDTQYFGPGTRLTVL.

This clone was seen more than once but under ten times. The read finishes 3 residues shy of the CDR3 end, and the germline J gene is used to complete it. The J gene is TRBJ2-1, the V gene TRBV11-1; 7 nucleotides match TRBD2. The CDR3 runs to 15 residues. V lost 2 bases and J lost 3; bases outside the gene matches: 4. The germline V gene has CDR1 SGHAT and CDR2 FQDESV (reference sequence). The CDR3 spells CASSLQRDYYNEQFF. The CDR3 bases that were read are TGTGCCAGCAGCTTACAGCGGGACTACTACAATGAG.

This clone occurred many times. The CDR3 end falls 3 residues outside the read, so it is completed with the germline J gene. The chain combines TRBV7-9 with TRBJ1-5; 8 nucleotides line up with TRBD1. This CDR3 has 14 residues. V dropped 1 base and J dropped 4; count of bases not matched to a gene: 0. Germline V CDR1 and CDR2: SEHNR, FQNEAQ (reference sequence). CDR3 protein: CASSLGTGNQPQHF. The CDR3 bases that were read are TGTGCCAGCAGCTTAGGGACAGGGAATCAGCCC.

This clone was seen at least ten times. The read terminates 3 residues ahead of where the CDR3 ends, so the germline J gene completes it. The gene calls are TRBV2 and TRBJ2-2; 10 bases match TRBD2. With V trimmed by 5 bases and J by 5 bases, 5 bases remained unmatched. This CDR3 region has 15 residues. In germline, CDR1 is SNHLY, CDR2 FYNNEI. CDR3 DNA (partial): TGTGCCAGCAGTATTGAGCGGGAGGGGACCGGGGAG. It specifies CASSIEREGTGE. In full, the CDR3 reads CASSIEREGTGELFF.

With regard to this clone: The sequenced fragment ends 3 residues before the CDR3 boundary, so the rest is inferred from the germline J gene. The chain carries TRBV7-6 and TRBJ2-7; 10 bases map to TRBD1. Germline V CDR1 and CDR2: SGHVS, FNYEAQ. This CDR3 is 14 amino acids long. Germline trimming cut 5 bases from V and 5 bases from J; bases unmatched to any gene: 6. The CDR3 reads CASSPGTGANEQYF. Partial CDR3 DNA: TGTGCCAGCAGCCCCGGGACAGGGGCTAACGAG.

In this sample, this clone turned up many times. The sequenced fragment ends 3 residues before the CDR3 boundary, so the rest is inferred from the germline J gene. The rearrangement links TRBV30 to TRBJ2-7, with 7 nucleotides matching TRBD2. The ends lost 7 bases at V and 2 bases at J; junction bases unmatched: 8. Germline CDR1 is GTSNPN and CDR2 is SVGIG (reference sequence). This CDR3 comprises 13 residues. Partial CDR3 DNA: TGTGCCTCGGAGAAGCGGGAAACCTACGAG. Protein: CASEKRETYE. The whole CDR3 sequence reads CASEKRETYEQYF.

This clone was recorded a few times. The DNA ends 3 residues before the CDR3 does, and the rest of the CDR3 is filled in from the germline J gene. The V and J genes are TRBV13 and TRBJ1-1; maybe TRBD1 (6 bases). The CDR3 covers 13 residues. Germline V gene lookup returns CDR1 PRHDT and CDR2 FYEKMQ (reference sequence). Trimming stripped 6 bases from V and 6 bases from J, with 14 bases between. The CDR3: CASSWAGVSEAFF. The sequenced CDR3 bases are TGTGCCAGCAGTTGGGCAGGGGTGTCTGAA.

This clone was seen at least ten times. CDR3 sequence: CASSFGETQYF. The part of the CDR3 DNA that was read is TGTGCCAGCAGTTTCGGGGAGACC. The chain links TRBV12-3 or TRBV12-4 to TRBJ2-5; D not resolved. With the read ending 3 residues before the CDR3 end, the germline J gene is used to fill in that end. The CDR3 is 11 amino acids. The V end lost 3 bases, the J end lost 5 bases, and 4 bases lay between the germline ends.